This is a list of T cell receptor beta chains from one sample in a study of blood T cell repertoires in COVID-19. Profiling relied on immunoSEQ multiplex PCR, and the TCRdb table lists in-frame clones only, not all of them. The table lists 350,000 to 450,000 clones, more than 80% of them singletons, with 1.1% in the top ten. Input material: PBMCs or T cells enriched from blood (not recorded which). All receptors derive from a man aged 25-45 years who had recovered from COVID-19. Both conserved end residues are part of each CDR3. The D gene is left open where the match is weak. Not every row has a clone size; where given, it reads once, few, many or a size class.

J gene: TRBJ1-1; D gene: -; V gene: TRBV7-9; clone size: -; CDR3 DNA: TGTGCCAGCAGCTTGACCGGGGTATACACTGAAGCTTTCTTT; CDR3 protein: CASSLTGVYTEAFF
J gene: TRBJ1-1; D gene: -; V gene: TRBV11-2; clone size: -; CDR3 DNA: TGTGCCAGCAGCTTATTTCTAGACACTGAAGCTTTCTTT; CDR3 protein: CASSLFLDTEAFF
J gene: TRBJ1-2; D gene: -; V gene: TRBV19; clone size: -; CDR3 DNA: TGTGCCAGTAGTCCCTCGGAGGCCTGGAGTGGCTACACCTTC; CDR3 protein: CASSPSEAWSGYTF
J gene: TRBJ1-4; D gene: -; V gene: TRBV5-6; clone size: -; CDR3 DNA: TGTGCCAGCAGCTTGTCAGGTTCTGAAAAACTGTTTTTT; CDR3 protein: CASSLSGSEKLFF
J gene: TRBJ1-1; D gene: TRBD1; V gene: TRBV27; clone size: -; CDR3 DNA: TGTGCCAGCAGTCAGGGACAGGTAGTCACTGAAGCTTTCTTT; CDR3 protein: CASSQGQVVTEAFF
J gene: TRBJ1-2; D gene: -; V gene: TRBV28; clone size: -; CDR3 DNA: TGTGCCAGCAGTTTCCCGAAGGGGTTGGGTGGCTACACCTTC; CDR3 protein: CASSFPKGLGGYTF
J gene: TRBJ1-5; D gene: -; V gene: TRBV19; clone size: -; CDR3 DNA: TGTGCCAGTAGCTTGATGACAGTAGGCAATCAGCCCCAGCATTTT; CDR3 protein: CASSLMTVGNQPQHF
J gene: TRBJ2-2; D gene: -; V gene: TRBV6-1; clone size: -; CDR3 DNA: TGTGCCAGCAGTGAACATGACAGGTACACCGGGGAGCTGTTTTTT; CDR3 protein: CASSEHDRYTGELFF
J gene: TRBJ2-1; D gene: TRBD1; V gene: TRBV28; clone size: -; CDR3 DNA: TGTGCCAGCAGTTCATCCGGGACAGGGTACAATGAGCAGTTCTTC; CDR3 protein: CASSSSGTGYNEQFF
J gene: TRBJ1-6; D gene: -; V gene: TRBV6-5; clone size: -; CDR3 DNA: -; CDR3 protein: CASSSSRGRDSPLHF
J gene: TRBJ2-5; D gene: TRBD1; V gene: TRBV6-2/TRBV6-3; clone size: once; CDR3 DNA: TGTGCCAGCAGTCTCCACACCGGGACAGCAGACCAAGAGACCCAGTACTTC; CDR3 protein: CASSLHTGTADQETQYF
J gene: TRBJ1-3; D gene: TRBD1; V gene: TRBV4-1; clone size: -; CDR3 DNA: TGCGCCAGCAGCCAAGTCGCCGTGAGGGGGCCTGGGGGAAACACCATATATTTT; CDR3 protein: CASSQVAVRGPGGNTIYF
J gene: TRBJ1-5; D gene: -; V gene: TRBV10-3; clone size: -; CDR3 DNA: TGTGCCATCAGTGAGGCAGGGGTCGGTCAGCCCCAGCATTTT; CDR3 protein: CAISEAGVGQPQHF
J gene: TRBJ2-7; D gene: -; V gene: TRBV18; clone size: -; CDR3 DNA: TGTGCCAGCTCACCACGTCTGAGGGGAGGCGTAGTCTACGAGCAGTACTTC; CDR3 protein: CASSPRLRGGVVYEQYF
J gene: TRBJ2-5; D gene: TRBD1; V gene: TRBV4-1; clone size: -; CDR3 DNA: TGCGCCAGCAGCCAAGATCCGACAGGGCGACAAGAGACCCAGTACTTC; CDR3 protein: CASSQDPTGRQETQYF
J gene: TRBJ2-3; D gene: -; V gene: TRBV18; clone size: -; CDR3 DNA: TGTGCCAGCTCACCCGGGAGAGGGAGAGGCGCGTCGGGTAGCACAGATACGCAGTATTTT; CDR3 protein: CASSPGRGRGASGSTDTQYF
J gene: TRBJ1-5; D gene: -; V gene: TRBV10-3; clone size: -; CDR3 DNA: TGTGCCATCAGTGAGGCCAGCGTGGGAGCTTATAGCAATCAGCCCCAGCATTTT; CDR3 protein: CAISEASVGAYSNQPQHF
J gene: TRBJ1-5; D gene: -; V gene: TRBV28; clone size: -; CDR3 DNA: TGTGCCAGCAGTGCGGTGGCGGACTGGGGGCCCCAGCATTTT; CDR3 protein: CASSAVADWGPQHF
J gene: TRBJ1-5; D gene: -; V gene: TRBV30; clone size: once; CDR3 DNA: TGTGCCTGGAGTGTAACGGGATCTCAGCCCCAGCATTTT; CDR3 protein: CAWSVTGSQPQHF
J gene: TRBJ1-5; D gene: -; V gene: TRBV28; clone size: -; CDR3 DNA: TGTGCCAGCAGGGGGCCAGCGCTGCCCCAGCATTTT; CDR3 protein: CASRGPALPQHF
J gene: TRBJ1-5; D gene: -; V gene: TRBV5-1; clone size: -; CDR3 DNA: TGCGCCAGCAGCTTCGGGGAGGGTCAGCCCCAGCATTTT; CDR3 protein: CASSFGEGQPQHF
J gene: TRBJ2-5; D gene: TRBD1; V gene: TRBV9; clone size: -; CDR3 DNA: TGTGCCAGCAGCGCTGGGACAGGAATCTTGAGCCAGTACTTC; CDR3 protein: CASSAGTGILSQYF
J gene: TRBJ1-1; D gene: -; V gene: TRBV4-1; clone size: -; CDR3 DNA: TGCGCCAGCAGCCAAGGGGCAGGGGCAGGAGCTTTCTTT; CDR3 protein: CASSQGAGAGAFF
J gene: TRBJ2-2; D gene: -; V gene: TRBV30; clone size: -; CDR3 DNA: TGTGCCTGGATGGGCCAGCGGGTCCCCACCGGGGAGCTGTTTTTT; CDR3 protein: CAWMGQRVPTGELFF
J gene: TRBJ2-2; D gene: TRBD2; V gene: TRBV27; clone size: -; CDR3 DNA: TGTGCCAGCAGTATCGGGGGGTACACCGGGGAGCTGTTTTTT; CDR3 protein: CASSIGGYTGELFF
J gene: TRBJ1-1; D gene: -; V gene: TRBV12-5; clone size: once; CDR3 DNA: TGTGCTAGTGGTTTGGGACAGAACGAACCTGAATTAACTTTCTTT; CDR3 protein: CASGLGQNEPELTFF
J gene: TRBJ2-7; D gene: -; V gene: TRBV29-1; clone size: -; CDR3 DNA: TGCAGCGTTGCCGAGGGTATCTTCTACGAGCAGTACTTC; CDR3 protein: CSVAEGIFYEQYF